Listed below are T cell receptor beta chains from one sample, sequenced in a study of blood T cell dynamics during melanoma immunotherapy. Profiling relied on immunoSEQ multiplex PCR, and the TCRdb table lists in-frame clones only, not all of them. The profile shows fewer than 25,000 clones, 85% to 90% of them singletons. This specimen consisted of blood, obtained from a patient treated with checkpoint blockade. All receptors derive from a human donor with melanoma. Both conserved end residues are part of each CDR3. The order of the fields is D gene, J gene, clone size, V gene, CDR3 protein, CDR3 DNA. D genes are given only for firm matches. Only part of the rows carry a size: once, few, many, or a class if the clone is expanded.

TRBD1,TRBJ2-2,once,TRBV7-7,CASSLGQGYTGELFF,TGTGCTAGCAGCTTAGGACAGGGTTACACCGGGGAGCTGTTTTTT
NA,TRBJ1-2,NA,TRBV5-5,CASRPPRREEGGGYTF,TGTGCCAGCAGACCCCCCCGGAGGGAGGAAGGAGGAGGCTACACCTTC
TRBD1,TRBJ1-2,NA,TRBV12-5,CASGERQGPANYGYTF,TGTGCTAGTGGTGAGAGACAGGGGCCCGCTAACTATGGCTACACCTTC
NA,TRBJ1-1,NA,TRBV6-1,CASSALLDKAFF,TGTGCCAGCAGTGCTCTGTTGGACAAAGCTTTCTTT
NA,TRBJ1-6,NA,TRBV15,CATSRGGGNSPLHF,TGTGCCACCAGCAGAGGAGGGGGGAATTCACCCCTCCACTTT
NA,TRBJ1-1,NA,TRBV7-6,CASSRGRNTEAFF,TGTGCCAGCAGCCGCGGACGGAACACTGAAGCTTTCTTT
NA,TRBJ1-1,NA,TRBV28,CATTGWTEAFF,TGTGCCACAACAGGGTGGACTGAAGCTTTCTTT
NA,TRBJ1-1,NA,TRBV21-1,CASSKLLGQLNTEAFF,TGTGCCAGCAGCAAACTTCTCGGACAGCTGAACACTGAAGCTTTCTTT
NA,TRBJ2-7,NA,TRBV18,CASSPPGVYEQYF,TGTGCCAGCTCACCACCGGGGGTCTACGAGCAGTACTTC
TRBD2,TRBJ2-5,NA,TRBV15,CATSRDFRTSGKGEGETQYF,TGTGCCACCAGCAGAGATTTCCGGACTAGCGGGAAGGGGGAAGGAGAGACCCAGTACTTC
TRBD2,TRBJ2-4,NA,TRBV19,CASSTGTSVRRDIQYF,TGTGCCAGTAGTACCGGGACTAGCGTACGGAGGGACATTCAGTACTTC
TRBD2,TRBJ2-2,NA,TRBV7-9,CASSWSSGFYTGELFF,TGTGCCAGCAGCTGGTCTAGCGGGTTCTACACCGGGGAGCTGTTTTTT
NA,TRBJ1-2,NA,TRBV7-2,CASSRYGASGYTF,TGTGCCAGCAGCAGATATGGGGCGTCCGGCTACACCTTC
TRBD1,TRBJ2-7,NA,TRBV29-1,CSVEPAGQGYEQYF,TGCAGCGTTGAGCCAGCGGGACAGGGGTACGAGCAGTACTTC
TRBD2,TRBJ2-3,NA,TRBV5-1,CASTGLESTDTQYF,TGCGCCAGCACGGGACTAGAGAGCACAGATACGCAGTATTTT
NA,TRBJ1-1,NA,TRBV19,CASSTTGEPRTRTEAFF,TGTGCCAGTAGTACCACCGGGGAGCCCCGCACACGGACTGAAGCTTTCTTT
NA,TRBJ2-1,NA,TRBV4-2,CASSQEGGWFSYNEQFF,TGTGCCAGCAGCCAAGAGGGGGGCTGGTTCTCCTACAATGAGCAGTTCTTC
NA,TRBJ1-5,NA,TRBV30,CAWSFGGKVSNQPQHF,TGTGCCTGGAGCTTCGGGGGCAAGGTGAGCAATCAGCCCCAGCATTTT
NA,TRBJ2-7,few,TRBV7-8,CASSPDSFKQYF,TGTGCCAGCAGCCCTGACAGTTTTAAGCAGTACTTC
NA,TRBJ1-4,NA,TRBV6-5,CASSFTARRTNEKLFF,TGTGCCAGCAGTTTCACCGCACGGAGAACTAATGAAAAACTGTTTTTT
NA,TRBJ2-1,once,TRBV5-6,CASSLGYLTYNEQFF,TGTGCCAGCAGCTTGGGGTACCTTACCTACAATGAGCAGTTCTTC
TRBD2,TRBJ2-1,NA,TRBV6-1,CASSRTSGSYNEQFF,TGTGCCAGCAGCCGGACTAGCGGGAGTTACAATGAGCAGTTCTTC
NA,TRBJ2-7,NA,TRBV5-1,CASSLIGTTNYEQYF,TGCGCCAGCAGCTTAATCGGGACCACCAACTACGAGCAGTACTTC
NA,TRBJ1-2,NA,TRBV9,CASSLQKGYGYTF,TGTGCCAGCAGCCTACAGAAAGGCTATGGCTACACCTTC
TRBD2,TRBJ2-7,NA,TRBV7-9,CASSLDAGVTSYEQYF,TGTGCCAGCAGCTTAGACGCGGGGGTGACCTCCTACGAGCAGTACTTC
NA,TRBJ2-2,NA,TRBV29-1,CSGLGHTNTGELFF,TGCAGCGGTCTGGGACACACGAACACCGGGGAGCTGTTTTTT
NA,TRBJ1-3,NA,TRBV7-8,CASSSFRITSGNTIYF,TGTGCCAGCAGCAGCTTTAGGATAACCTCTGGAAACACCATATATTTT
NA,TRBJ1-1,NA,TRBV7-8,CASTFQTGATEAFF,TGTGCCAGCACCTTCCAAACGGGGGCGACTGAAGCTTTCTTT
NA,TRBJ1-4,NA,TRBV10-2,CASSSPLGFTNEKLFF,TGCGCCAGCAGTTCCCCCCTGGGGTTTACTAATGAAAAACTGTTTTTT
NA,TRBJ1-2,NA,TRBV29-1,CSVDSGMVGYTF,TGCAGCGTTGACTCAGGGATGGTTGGCTACACCTTC
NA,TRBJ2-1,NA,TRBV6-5,CASRKGYSYNEQFF,TGTGCCAGCAGGAAGGGATACTCCTACAATGAGCAGTTCTTC
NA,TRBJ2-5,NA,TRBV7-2,CASSPVRETQYF,TGTGCCAGCAGCCCCGTCAGGGAGACCCAGTACTTC
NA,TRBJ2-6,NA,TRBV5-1,CASSSRGAGANVLTF,TGCGCCAGCAGCAGCAGAGGGGCTGGGGCCAACGTCCTGACTTTC
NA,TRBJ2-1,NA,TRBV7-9,CASSLRQGSYNEQFF,TGTGCCAGCAGCTTAAGGCAGGGCTCCTACAATGAGCAGTTCTTC
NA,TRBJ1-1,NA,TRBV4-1,CASSQEGREFF,TGCGCCAGCAGCCAAGAAGGGAGAGAGTTCTTT
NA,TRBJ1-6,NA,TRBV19,CASSTQGRRNSPLHF,TGTGCCAGTAGTACCCAGGGCCGTCGGAATTCACCCCTCCACTTT
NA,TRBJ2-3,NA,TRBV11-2,CASAGLDTQYF,TGTGCCAGCGCGGGGCTAGATACGCAGTATTTT
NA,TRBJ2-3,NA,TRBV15,CATSRDSFRGTDTQYF,TGTGCCACCAGCAGAGATTCTTTTAGGGGCACAGATACGCAGTATTTT
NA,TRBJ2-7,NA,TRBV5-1,CASSSGTDPYEQYF,TGCGCCAGCAGCTCCGGGACGGACCCCTACGAGCAGTACTTC
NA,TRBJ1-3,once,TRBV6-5,CASSRTAGTIYF,TGTGCCAGCAGTAGGACCGCTGGCACCATATATTTT
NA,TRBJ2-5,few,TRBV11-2,CASSLGFLDLSPGTQYF,TGTGCCAGCAGCTTAGGTTTTCTAGATTTATCCCCCGGGACCCAGTACTTC
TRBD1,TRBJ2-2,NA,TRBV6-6,CASSLQGYGELFF,TGTGCCAGCAGTCTACAGGGGTACGGGGAGCTGTTTTTT
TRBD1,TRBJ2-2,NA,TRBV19,CASTRQGETGELFF,TGTGCCAGTACCAGACAGGGGGAAACCGGGGAGCTGTTTTTT
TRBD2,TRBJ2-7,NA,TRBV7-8,CASSLVAGLAGVASYEQYF,TGTGCCAGCAGCTTAGTTGCGGGACTAGCGGGGGTCGCCTCCTACGAGCAGTACTTC
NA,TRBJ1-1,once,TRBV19,CASRDSPTSPEAFF,TGTGCCAGTAGGGACAGCCCCACTTCTCCTGAAGCTTTCTTT
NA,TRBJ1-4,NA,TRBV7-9,CASSFRQGGEKLFF,TGTGCCAGCAGCTTTCGGCAGGGAGGTGAAAAACTGTTTTTT
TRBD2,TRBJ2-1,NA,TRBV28,CASSLASGDYNEQFF,TGTGCCAGCAGTTTAGCTAGCGGGGACTACAATGAGCAGTTCTTC
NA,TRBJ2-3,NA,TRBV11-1,CASSLTTSTDTQYF,TGTGCCAGCAGCCTAACGACTAGCACAGATACGCAGTATTTT
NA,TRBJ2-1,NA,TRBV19,CASSIGSSVHEQFF,TGTGCCAGTAGTATAGGAAGTAGCGTGCATGAGCAGTTCTTC
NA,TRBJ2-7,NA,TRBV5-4,CASSLAAGSGEQYF,TGTGCCAGCAGCTTGGCCGCAGGGTCAGGTGAGCAGTACTTC
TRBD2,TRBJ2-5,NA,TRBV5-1,CASSLVLAGGETQYF,TGCGCCAGCAGCTTGGTCTTAGCGGGGGGCGAGACCCAGTACTTC